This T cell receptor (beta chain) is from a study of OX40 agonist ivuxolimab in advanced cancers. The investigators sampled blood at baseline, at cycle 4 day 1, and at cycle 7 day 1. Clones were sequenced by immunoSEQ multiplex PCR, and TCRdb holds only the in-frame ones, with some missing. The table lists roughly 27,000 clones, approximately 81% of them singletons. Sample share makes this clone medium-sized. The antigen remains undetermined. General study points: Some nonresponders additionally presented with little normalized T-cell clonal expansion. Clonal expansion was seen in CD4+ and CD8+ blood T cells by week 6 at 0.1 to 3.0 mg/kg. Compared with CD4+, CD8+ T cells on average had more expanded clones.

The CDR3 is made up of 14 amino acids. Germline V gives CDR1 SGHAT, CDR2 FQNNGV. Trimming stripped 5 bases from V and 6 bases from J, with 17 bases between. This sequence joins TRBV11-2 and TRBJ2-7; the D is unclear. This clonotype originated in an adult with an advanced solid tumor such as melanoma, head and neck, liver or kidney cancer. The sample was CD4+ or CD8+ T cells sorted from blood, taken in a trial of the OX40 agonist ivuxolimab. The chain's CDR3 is CASSPSLDWPEQYF. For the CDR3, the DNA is TGTGCCAGCAGCCCATCGCTCGACTGGCCCGAGCAGTACTTC.